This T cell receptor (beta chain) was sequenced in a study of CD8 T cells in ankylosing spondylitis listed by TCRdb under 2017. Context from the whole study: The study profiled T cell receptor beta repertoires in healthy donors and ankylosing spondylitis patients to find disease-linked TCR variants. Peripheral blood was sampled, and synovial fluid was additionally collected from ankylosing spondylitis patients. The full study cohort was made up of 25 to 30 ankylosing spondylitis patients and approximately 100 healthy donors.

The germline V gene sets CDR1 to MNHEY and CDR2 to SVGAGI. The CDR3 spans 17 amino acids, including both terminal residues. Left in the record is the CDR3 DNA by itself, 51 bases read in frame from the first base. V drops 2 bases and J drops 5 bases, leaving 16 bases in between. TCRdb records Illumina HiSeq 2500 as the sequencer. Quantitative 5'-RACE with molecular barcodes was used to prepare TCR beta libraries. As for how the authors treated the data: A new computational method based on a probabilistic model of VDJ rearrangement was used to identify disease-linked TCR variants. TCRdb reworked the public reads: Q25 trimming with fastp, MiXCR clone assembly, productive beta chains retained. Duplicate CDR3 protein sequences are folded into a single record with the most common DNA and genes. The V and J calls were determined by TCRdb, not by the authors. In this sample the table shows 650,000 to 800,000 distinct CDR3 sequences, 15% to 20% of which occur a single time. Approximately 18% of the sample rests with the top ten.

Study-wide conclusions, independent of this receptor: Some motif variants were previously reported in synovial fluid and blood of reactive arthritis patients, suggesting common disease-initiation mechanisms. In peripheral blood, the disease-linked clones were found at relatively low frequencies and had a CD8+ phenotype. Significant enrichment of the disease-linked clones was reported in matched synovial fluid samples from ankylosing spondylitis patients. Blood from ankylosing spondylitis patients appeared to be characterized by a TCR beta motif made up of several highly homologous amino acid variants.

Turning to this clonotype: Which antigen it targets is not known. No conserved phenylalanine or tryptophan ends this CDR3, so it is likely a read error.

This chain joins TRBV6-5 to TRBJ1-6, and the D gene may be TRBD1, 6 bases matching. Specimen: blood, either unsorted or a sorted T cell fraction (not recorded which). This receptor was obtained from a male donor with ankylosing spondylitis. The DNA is TGTGCCAGCAGTTACCGTTACAGGGCTACCGATAATTCACCCCTCCACCTT. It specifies CASSYRYRATDNSPLHL.